This entry lists 11 T cell receptor beta chains sequenced from one sample in a study of blood T cells in healthy people across ages (dated by TCRdb to about 2015). Receptors were amplified or captured by 5' RACE. The data were produced on an Illumina HiSeq 2500. The second PCR ran for about 6 to 12 cycles and used a J-beta primer mix along with a sample-barcoded 5' primer. TCRdb reran the public reads through fastp at Q25 and MiXCR, keeping productive beta chains. Here each entry gathers all rows of one CDR3 protein and keeps the most common genes and DNA. This sample is represented by 850,000 to 1,100,000 distinct CDR3 sequences; roughly two fifths of them were singletons. The ten top clones hold about an eighth of the sample. Material: blood. Every receptor here comes from a man aged 18-30 years in good health.

This clonotype was counted only a few times. CDR3 nucleotides: TGCGCCAGCAGCCCTTCACGGATTAACTCTGGCTCTGGGGCCAACGTCCTGACTTTC. Translation: CASSPSRINSGSGANVLTF. The V gene is TRBV4-3, the J gene TRBJ2-6, with no clear D. Germline lookup yields CDR1 LGHNA and CDR2 YSLEER. V lost 4 bases, J lost 0 bases, and 19 bases lay in between. This CDR3 comprises 19 residues.

The rearrangement joins TRBV5-8 to TRBJ2-1; D may match TRBD1 or TRBD2 (6 bases each). Germline V lookup: CDR1 SGHTS, CDR2 YDEGEE. The CDR3 has 16 residues. Trimming took off 4 bases at V and 2 bases at J, with 16 bases between the two ends. The CDR3 region is CASSHFRGGTYNEQFF. In DNA form, the CDR3 reads TGTGCCAGCAGCCACTTTCGAGGGGGGACCTACAATGAGCAGTTCTTC.

This clonotype was counted only a few times. The chain uses TRBV20-1 and TRBJ1-5; TRBD1 matches 7 bases. Germline CDR1 and CDR2: DFQATT and SNEGSKA (reference sequence). With V trimmed by 1 base and J by 6 bases, 12 bases remained unmatched. The CDR3 has 16 residues. This CDR3 is CSARAATGSGSQPQHF. The CDR3 nucleotides are TGCAGTGCTAGAGCTGCGACAGGGTCGGGAAGTCAGCCCCAGCATTTT.

The rearrangement uses TRBV5-1 and TRBJ2-1, with D possibly being TRBD2 (6 bases). Trimming pared 1 base from V and 9 bases from J, leaving 17 bases between. Germline CDR1 reads SGHRS; CDR2 reads YFSETQ. The CDR3 consists of 15 residues. The CDR3 reads CASSLLGLPNIEQFF. CDR3 DNA: TGCGCCAGCAGCTTGCTGGGACTTCCGAACATTGAGCAGTTCTTC.

The chain joins TRBV19 to TRBJ2-4, with D uncertain. Germline V lookup: CDR1 LNHDA, CDR2 SQIVND (reference sequence). The ends were cut back, 11 bases at V and 2 bases at J, with 13 bases in the middle. This CDR3 comprises 13 residues. The DNA of the CDR3 is TGTGCCGCCGCGAGGAGTCCCAAAAACATTCAGTACTTC. Protein: CAAARSPKNIQYF.

This chain links TRBV7-2 with TRBJ1-6; D uncertain. Germline V gene sequence: CDR1 SGHTA, CDR2 FQGNSA. Trimming took 7 bases from V and 8 from J, leaving 15 bases between them. The CDR3 has 14 amino acids. CDR3 in DNA: TGTGCCAGCACCTTGGCCCACCAGGATTCACCCCTCCACTTT. Encoded protein: CASTLAHQDSPLHF.

This clonotype was seen more than once but under ten times. The rearrangement uses TRBV20-1 and TRBJ1-2; TRBD1 matches at 7 bases. This CDR3 contains 16 residues. Germline V gene sequence: CDR1 DFQATT, CDR2 SNEGSKA (reference sequence). Trimming at V came to 0 bases and at J to 0 bases, leaving 7 bases not matched to a gene. Here the CDR3 DNA reads TGCAGTGCTAGAGATATCAGGGGGGCCTCTAACTATGGCTACACCTTC. Protein sequence: CSARDIRGASNYGYTF.

A few counts support this clonotype. The chain uses TRBV7-3 and TRBJ2-5, with D possibly matching TRBD1 (8 bases). Germline V lookup: CDR1 SGHTA, CDR2 FQGTGA. The CDR3 runs 13 residues. V was clipped by 4 bases and J by 7 bases, with 13 bases between them. In DNA form, the CDR3 reads TGTGCCAGCAGCTCAACAGGGGGGGGGACCCAGTACTTC. Protein sequence: CASSSTGGGTQYF.

This clonotype was seen a few times. V usage is TRBV7-2 and J usage is TRBJ2-5; D may be TRBD2 (6 bases). Germline assignment: CDR1 SGHTA and CDR2 FQGNSA. Trimming left V 3 bases short and J 2 bases short, with 10 bases between. CDR3 length equals 14 residues. The CDR3 is CASSLQSGQETQYF. CDR3 bases: TGTGCCAGCAGCTTGCAAAGCGGGCAAGAGACCCAGTACTTC.

The CDR3 here is CASSPHGGYYGYTF. CDR3 nucleotides: TGCGCCAGCAGCCCCCACGGGGGGTACTATGGCTACACCTTC. The chain uses TRBV5-1 and TRBJ1-2, with D possibly matching TRBD1 (5 bases). The V gene's germline CDR1 is SGHRS and CDR2 YFSETQ. The CDR3 loop spans 14 amino acids. The V gene lost 4 bases and the J gene lost 3 bases, with 13 bases spanning the gap.

The chain links TRBV7-2 to TRBJ1-1; TRBD1 agrees at 12 bases. The CDR3 loop spans 18 amino acids. Germline CDR1 and CDR2: SGHTA and FQGNSA. Trimming cost V 1 base and J 1 base; bases outside gene matches: 7. CDR3 sequence (DNA): TGTGCCAGCAGCTTAGATTCGGGACAGGGGGCTTGGAACACTGAAGCTTTCTTT. Its protein product is CASSLDSGQGAWNTEAFF.